Following are 11 T cell receptor beta chains from one sample sequenced in a study of Graves' ophthalmopathy and Graves' hyperthyroidism. RNA transcripts were the source from which TCR beta CDR3 regions were amplified. In the first round, RT-PCR was carried out with HTBI primers, and a multiplex PCR formed the second round. A single record per CDR3 protein comes from TCRdb applying MiXCR to the multiplex PCR reads. The data show around 1,200,000 distinct CDR3 sequences, with roughly 35% seen just once and roughly 10% held by the top ten. Specimen: peripheral blood or thyroid tissue (not recorded which). These receptors were collected from an adult man with Graves' hyperthyroidism.

Ten or more counts support this clonotype. The chain recombines TRBV29-1 with TRBJ1-2; 7 bases are a match to TRBD1. J was trimmed by 6 bases and V by 7 bases; bases with no gene match: 8. CDR1 is SQVTM, CDR2 ANQGSEA, per germline. CDR3 length equals 12 residues. Here the CDR3 reads CSGRQGTNGYTF. CDR3 nucleotides: TGCAGCGGCCGACAGGGAACAAATGGCTACACCTTC.

The V call is TRBV10-3, the J call TRBJ1-5, with D perhaps TRBD1 (6 bases). There are 14 residues in the CDR3. With 8 bases removed from V and 2 bases from J, the gap between germline ends came to 13 bases. Germline V gives CDR1 ENHRY, CDR2 SYGVKD. Here the CDR3 DNA reads TGTGCCATCGGGGCAGGGGACGGCAATCAGCCCCAGCATTTT. Amino acid sequence: CAIGAGDGNQPQHF.

There are many counts of this clonotype. DNA of the CDR3: TGCGCCAGCAGTGATACACAGGGTTTGGGCACTGAAGCTTTCTTT. Translated, it gives CASSDTQGLGTEAFF. The V and J genes are TRBV10-2 and TRBJ1-1; D possibly corresponds to TRBD1 (6 bases). The CDR3 sequence is 15 residues long. Trimming cost V 3 bases and J 4 bases, with 15 bases left between them. Germline V gene sequence: CDR1 WSHSY, CDR2 SAAADI.

This clonotype was counted a few times. The chain combines TRBV6-6 with TRBJ2-7; 13 nucleotides align to TRBD2. J gave up 6 bases and V 1 base, and 3 bases lay outside the gene matches. The germline V gene encodes CDR1 MNHNY and CDR2 SVGAGI (reference sequence). The CDR3 length is 15 residues. CDR3 DNA sequence: TGTGCCAGCAGTTACTGGACTAGCGGGAGAAGCGAGCAGTACTTC. Translation gives CASSYWTSGRSEQYF.

The V and J genes are TRBV4-3 and TRBJ2-2; 8 bases line up with TRBD2. This CDR3 has 14 residues. Germline V CDR1 and CDR2: LGHNA, YSLEER. After removal of 6 bases from V and 6 bases from J, the junction contained 6 bases not matched to a gene. The CDR3 DNA is TGCGCCAGCAGATCCGTCGGGGGGGCCGGGGAGCTGTTTTTT. It yields the protein CASRSVGGAGELFF.

This clonotype was seen just once. V gene TRBV7-2 combines with J gene TRBJ1-5; 7 bases line up with TRBD1. The V gene end was trimmed by 4 bases and the J gene end by 4 bases; junction bases not matched to a gene: 4. This CDR3 is built from 14 residues. Germline V gene lookup returns CDR1 SGHTA and CDR2 FQGNSA. The CDR3 here is CASSSTGENQPQHF. The DNA of the CDR3 is TGTGCCAGCAGCTCTACAGGGGAAAATCAGCCCCAGCATTTT. The whole variable domain, filled in from reference TRBV7-2 and TRBJ1-5, reads GAGVSQSPSNKVTEKGKDVELRCDPISGHTALYWYRQSLGQGLEFLIYFQGNSAPDKSGLPSDRFSAERTGGSVSTLTIQRTQQEDSAVYLCASSSTGENQPQHFGDGTRLSIL.

A few counts support this clonotype. The chain combines TRBV9 with TRBJ2-5; 10 bases align to TRBD2. This CDR3 contains 15 residues. Germline V gives CDR1 SGDLS, CDR2 YYNGEE. V was pared by 4 bases and J by 3 bases, with 6 bases of the junction left unmatched. The CDR3 nucleotides are TGTGCCAGCAGCTATGGCCTAGCGGGAGAAGAGACCCAGTACTTC. Translated: CASSYGLAGEETQYF.

This clonotype was detected many times. This sequence joins TRBV19 and TRBJ1-5; a possible D gene is TRBD1 (5 bases). Germline CDR1 and CDR2: LNHDA and SQIVND (reference sequence). The CDR3 runs to 16 residues. The ends were cut back, 4 bases at V and 1 base at J, with 14 bases in the middle. In nucleotides, the CDR3 is TGTGCCAGTAGTAGGCCGACGACAGCGAGCAATCAGCCCCAGCATTTT. This gives the protein CASSRPTTASNQPQHF.

The CDR3 nucleotides are TGTGCCAGCAGTACGGGGGGATCTAATGAAAAACTGTTTTTT. Amino acids: CASSTGGSNEKLFF. The chain carries TRBV7-9 and TRBJ1-4; perhaps TRBD1 as D (5 bases). V gave up 6 bases and J gave up 3 bases, with 11 bases separating them. The CDR3 is 14 residues long. The germline CDR1 and CDR2 sequences are SEHNR and FQNEAQ (reference sequence).

This clonotype was picked up a small number of times. The chain employs TRBV29-1 and TRBJ2-2; 9 bases align to TRBD2. Germline trimming cut 5 bases from V and 3 bases from J; bases unmatched to any gene: 4. Germline V gives CDR1 SQVTM, CDR2 ANQGSEA. The CDR3 sequence is 14 residues long. The CDR3 region is CSVSRTSDTGELFF. Here the CDR3 DNA reads TGCAGCGTTTCAAGGACTAGCGACACCGGGGAGCTGTTTTTT.

This clonotype was counted between two and nine times. The V and J genes are TRBV20-1 and TRBJ1-2; a weak D match, TRBD1 (5 bases). CDR1 is DFQATT, CDR2 SNEGSKA, per germline (reference sequence). CDR3 length: 15 amino acids. Here the CDR3 DNA reads TGCAGCGCAAGTGGGGATTTCACAGGCGTCTATGGCTACACCTTC. This encodes CSASGDFTGVYGYTF.